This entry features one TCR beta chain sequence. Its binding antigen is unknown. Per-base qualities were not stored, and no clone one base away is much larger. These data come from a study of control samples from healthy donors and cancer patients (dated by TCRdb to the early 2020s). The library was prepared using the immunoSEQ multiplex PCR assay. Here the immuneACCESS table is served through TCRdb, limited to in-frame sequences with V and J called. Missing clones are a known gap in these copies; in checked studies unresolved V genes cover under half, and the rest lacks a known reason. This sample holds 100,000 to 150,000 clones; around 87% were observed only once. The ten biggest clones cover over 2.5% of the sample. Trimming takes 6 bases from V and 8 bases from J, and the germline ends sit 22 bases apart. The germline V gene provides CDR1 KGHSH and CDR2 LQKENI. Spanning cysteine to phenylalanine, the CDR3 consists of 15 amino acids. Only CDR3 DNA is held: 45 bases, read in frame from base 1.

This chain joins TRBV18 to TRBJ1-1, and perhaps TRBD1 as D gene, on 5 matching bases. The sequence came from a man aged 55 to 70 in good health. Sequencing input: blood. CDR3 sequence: CASSPTTGQNKEAFF. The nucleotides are TGTGCCAGCTCTCCCACCACAGGACAAAATAAAGAAGCTTTCTTT.